This entry concerns a single T cell receptor beta chain. Its antigen remains unknown. This entry belongs to a study of glioma-infiltrating T cells. Germline assignment: CDR1 LNHDA and CDR2 SQIVND (reference sequence). The CDR3 is made up of 15 amino acids. Germline trimming cut 4 bases from V and 7 bases from J; bases unmatched to any gene: 8. Study-level points and caveats: Tissue and blood shared very few CDR3 sequences. Gliomas, especially low-grade, showed above-expected tissue-blood divergence; non-neoplastic patients showed below.

The iRepertoire nested amplicon-rescue multiplex PCR amplified TCR alpha and beta CDR3s from RNA. Input was about 85-400 ng of tissue mRNA or PBMC total RNA. Using its own MiXCR run on the multiplex PCR reads, TCRdb lists one record per CDR3 protein. The sample gives approximately 93,000 distinct CDR3 sequences, 40% of which show up once; under 40% is in the top ten. The sequenced material came from glioma tissue, nonneoplastic brain tissue, or PBMCs (not recorded which). The rearrangement links TRBV19 to TRBJ2-7; 12 nucleotides match TRBD2. This receptor was identified in a human donor with low-grade glioma or glioblastoma, undergoing nonglioma brain surgery, or in good health (not recorded which). CDR3 DNA: TGTGCCAGTAGTACCGGGACTAGCGGGTGGGATGAGCAGTACTTC. Amino acids: CASSTGTSGWDEQYF. The full variable domain, completed using reference TRBV19 and TRBJ2-7, is DGGITQSPKYLFRKEGQNVTLSCEQNLNHDAMYWYRQDPGQGLRLIYYSQIVNDFQKGDIAEGYSVSREKKESFPLTVTSAQKNPTAFYLCASSTGTSGWDEQYFGPGTRLTVT.